This T cell receptor (beta chain) was identified during a study of blood T cell repertoires in COVID-19. Study at large: Resolution of symptoms, clearance, or two negative PCRs was present in recovered Cohort 3 donors. T cells, B-cell-depleted T cells, or PBMCs provided the cDNA or gDNA that served as material.

V was pared by 2 bases and J by 4 bases, with 6 bases of the junction left unmatched. Per the germline V gene, CDR1 is MNHEY and CDR2 is SVGEGT. This CDR3 has 15 residues. Clones were read by immunoSEQ multiplex PCR, and TCRdb kept only the in-frame ones, dropping some. The sample yields approximately 150,000 clones, around 80% seen once. This clone showed up just once. The gene calls are TRBV6-2 or TRBV6-3 and TRBJ1-2; 8 bases line up with TRBD1. The sample was PBMCs or T cells enriched from blood (not recorded which). This receptor was identified in a woman aged 70-85 years in a cohort exposed to, infected with or recovered from COVID-19 (not recorded which). The CDR3 sequence: CASSYGDRLLYGYTF. CDR3 coding DNA: TGTGCCAGCAGTTACGGGGACAGGCTCCTCTATGGCTACACCTTC.